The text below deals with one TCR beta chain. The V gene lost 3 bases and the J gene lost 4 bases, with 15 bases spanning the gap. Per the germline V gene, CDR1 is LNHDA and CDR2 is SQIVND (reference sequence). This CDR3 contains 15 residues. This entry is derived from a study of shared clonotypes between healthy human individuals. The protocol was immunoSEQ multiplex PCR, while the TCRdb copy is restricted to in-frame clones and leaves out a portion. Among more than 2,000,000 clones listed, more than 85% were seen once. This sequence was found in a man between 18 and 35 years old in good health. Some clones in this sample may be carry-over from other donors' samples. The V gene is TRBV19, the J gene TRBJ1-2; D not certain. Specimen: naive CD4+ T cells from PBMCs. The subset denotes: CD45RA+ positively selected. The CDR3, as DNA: TGTGCCAGTAGTATCGGGTGGGGAACCCCCTATGGCTACACCTTC. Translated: CASSIGWGTPYGYTF.